This paragraph covers one T cell receptor beta chain sequence. PCR involved 60 Vbeta and 13 Jbeta primers. Measured with immunoSEQ multiplex PCR; TCRdb has only the in-frame clones, and not every one. The repertoire consists of more than 15,000 clones, with 65% to 75% occurring once and the leading ten covering around 3.4%. The data originate from a study of cytomegalovirus exposure and HLA in healthy donors. The length of the CDR3 is 14 residues. Germline CDR1 is LNHNV and CDR2 is YYDKDF (reference sequence). Trimming took off 1 base at V and 6 bases at J, with 12 bases between the two ends. Sequencing was done on a sample of PBMCs. The receptor was isolated from a man aged 18-30 years in good health and CMV-seronegative. The gene calls are TRBV15 and TRBJ1-1, with D maybe TRBD1 (5 bases). DNA of the CDR3: TGTGCCACCAGCAGAGCGGCAGGGAGGTCTGAAGCTTTCTTT. Its protein product is CATSRAAGRSEAFF.